The clone carrying this T cell receptor beta chain was counted many times. What it recognizes is unknown. MiXCR, run by TCRdb on the reads, gives a single entry per CDR3 protein. The repertoire consists of some 270,000 distinct CDR3 sequences, with 22% occurring once and the leading ten covering roughly 19%. The data derive from a study of T cell repertoires in cytomegalovirus infection. Whole-study context: In the study, CMV epitopes included recently identified HLA-C-restricted and well-studied HLA-B-restricted ones. General study results and limits: Ex vivo, HLA-C-restricted CMV-specific TCR beta clonotypes prevailed over the rest of the response.

The sequencing used cultured PBMCs, collected from culture after CMV antigen stimulation. This clonotype originated in a human donor in good health (CMV status not recorded). Some clones in this sample may be carry-over from other donors' samples.

The CDR3, as DNA: TGTGCCAGCAGTTACTCGGGACTAGCGGGAGGAACGTCAGATACGCAGTATTTT. This codes for CASSYSGLAGGTSDTQYF. The chain is built from TRBV6-2 or TRBV6-3 and TRBJ2-3; 15 bases match TRBD2. V trimming: 0 bases; J trimming: 4 bases; junction bases outside the gene matches: 5. The CDR3 length is 18 residues. Germline V gene sequence: CDR1 MNHEY, CDR2 SVGEGT.